Listed below are T cell receptor beta chains from one sample, sequenced in a study of cytomegalovirus exposure and HLA in healthy donors. The data were produced by immunoSEQ multiplex PCR, yet TCRdb's version contains in-frame clones alone and is incomplete. In the table there are about 190,000 clones, roughly 78% of which are singletons. Source material: PBMCs. The receptors shown here come from a boy between 10 and 17 years old in good health and CMV-seronegative. Both conserved end residues are part of each CDR3. Fields, in order: D gene, clone size, J gene, V gene, CDR3 DNA, CDR3 protein. D genes are given only for firm matches. Clone sizes are given selectively: once, few, many, or a class where the clone is expanded.

>.|.|TRBJ2-1|TRBV18
TGTGCCAGCTCACCCCCAGCGGACTATTACAATGAGCAGTTCTTC
CASSPPADYYNEQFF
>TRBD1|.|TRBJ2-1|TRBV4-1
TGCGCCAGCAGCCAAGAGGCCAGGGGGCTTGAGCAGTTCTTC
CASSQEARGLEQFF
>.|.|TRBJ1-1|TRBV10-1
TGCGCCAGCAGTGAGTCGGCCGGGGGGATCACTGAAGCTTTCTTT
CASSESAGGITEAFF
>.|.|TRBJ2-1|TRBV5-4
TGTGCCAGCAGCTCCCGTAGCCCCTCCTACAATGAGCAGTTCTTC
CASSSRSPSYNEQFF
>.|.|TRBJ2-1|TRBV14
TGTGCCAGCAGCCAAGACAGGCAGACCTACAATGAGCAGTTCTTC
CASSQDRQTYNEQFF
>.|few|TRBJ1-1|TRBV5-1
TGCGCCAGCGGAACAGTGAACACTGAAGCTTTCTTT
CASGTVNTEAFF
>.|.|TRBJ1-5|TRBV30
TGTGCCTGGAGTGCCCCCAGCCCCGGGAGTCAGCCCCAGCATTTT
CAWSAPSPGSQPQHF
>.|.|TRBJ2-2|TRBV6-4
TGTGCCAGCAGTTCACAGAACACCGGGGAGCTGTTTTTT
CASSSQNTGELFF
>TRBD1|.|TRBJ1-5|TRBV6-6
TGTGCCAGCAGTCAGGGGACAGGAAGAAGCAATCAGCCCCAGCATTTT
CASSQGTGRSNQPQHF
>TRBD1|.|TRBJ1-2|TRBV10-2
TGCGCCAGCAGTGCGGGGACAGGCGGACGGGGCTACACCTTC
CASSAGTGGRGYTF
>TRBD1|few|TRBJ1-5|TRBV28
TGTGCCAGCAGTTTGGGCAGGGGGCGTCGGCAGCCCCAGCATTTT
CASSLGRGRRQPQHF
>.|.|TRBJ2-7|TRBV2
TGTGCCAGCAGTCTTGGACAGCCCTACGAGCAGTACTTC
CASSLGQPYEQYF
>.|.|TRBJ1-4|TRBV30
TGTGCCTGGGAGGGACTTAGGAGCGAAAAACTGTTTTTT
CAWEGLRSEKLFF
>TRBD1|few|TRBJ1-6|TRBV19
TGTGCCAGTCAAAGGGACAGGTATAATTCACCCCTCCACTTT
CASQRDRYNSPLHF
>TRBD1|.|TRBJ1-2|TRBV30
TGTGCCTGGAATCAACTTCGCGACAGGGTCCTACCCCGCTCCTATGGCTACACCTTC
CAWNQLRDRVLPRSYGYTF
>TRBD1|.|TRBJ1-2|TRBV5-6
TGTGCCAGCAGCTCCTTGGGACAGGGAATAATCTTCTATGGCTACACCTTC
CASSSLGQGIIFYGYTF
>.|.|TRBJ2-2|TRBV7-3
TGTGCCAGCAGCCCCGAGGCGAACACCGGGGGGCTGTTTTTT
CASSPEANTGGLFF
>TRBD2|once|TRBJ2-5|TRBV4-1
TGCGCCAGCAGCTGGACTAGCGGGGGGCGGGAGACCCAGTACTTC
CASSWTSGGRETQYF
>.|few|TRBJ2-7|TRBV4-3
TGCGCCAGCAGCCAGGACCTAGGGGCCTACGAGCAGTACTTC
CASSQDLGAYEQYF
>TRBD1|.|TRBJ2-2|TRBV6-6
TGTGCCAGCACCTGGGACAGGGGGGCCACCGGGGAGCTGTTTTTT
CASTWDRGATGELFF
>TRBD2|.|TRBJ2-5|TRBV29-1
TGCAGCGTTGAACGGGAGCGGGGAGCCTGGGGGGAGACCCAGTACTTC
CSVERERGAWGETQYF
>.|.|TRBJ1-1|TRBV5-1
TGCGCCAGCAGCTTGACGGCGAGGGTTGAAGCTTTCTTT
CASSLTARVEAFF
>.|.|TRBJ1-1|TRBV4-3
TGCGCCAGCAGCCAGGGCGAGAACACTGAAGCTTTCTTT
CASSQGENTEAFF
>TRBD1|once|TRBJ2-3|TRBV5-4
TGTGCCAGCAGCCGGGACAGGCCCACAGATACGCAGTATTTT
CASSRDRPTDTQYF
>TRBD1|.|TRBJ2-1|TRBV11-3
TGTGCCAGCAGCGAGGAAGTCTTGGGACAGGCGCGGAATGAGCAGTTCTTC
CASSEEVLGQARNEQFF
>TRBD1|.|TRBJ1-2|TRBV2
TGTGCCGGAGAGGAGACAGGGGAATATGGCTACACCTTC
CAGEETGEYGYTF
>.|.|TRBJ2-7|TRBV4-1
TGCGCCAGCAGCCATGATTTCTCCAGGGACGAGCAGTACTTC
CASSHDFSRDEQYF